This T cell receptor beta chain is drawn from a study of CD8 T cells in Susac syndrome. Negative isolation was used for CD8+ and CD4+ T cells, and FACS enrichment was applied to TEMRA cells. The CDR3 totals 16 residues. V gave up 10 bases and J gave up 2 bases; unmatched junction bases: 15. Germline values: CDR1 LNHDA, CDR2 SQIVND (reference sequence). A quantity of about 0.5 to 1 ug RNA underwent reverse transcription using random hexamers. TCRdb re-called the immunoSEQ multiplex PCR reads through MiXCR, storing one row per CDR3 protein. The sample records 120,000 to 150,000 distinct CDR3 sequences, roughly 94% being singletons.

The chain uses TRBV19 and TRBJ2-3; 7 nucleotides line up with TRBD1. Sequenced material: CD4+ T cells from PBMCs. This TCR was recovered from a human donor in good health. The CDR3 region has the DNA TGTGCCACCCGACCCCCGACAGGGTCCGTCACAGATACGCAGTATTTT. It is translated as CATRPPTGSVTDTQYF. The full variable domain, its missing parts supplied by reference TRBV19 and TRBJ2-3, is DGGITQSPKYLFRKEGQNVTLSCEQNLNHDAMYWYRQDPGQGLRLIYYSQIVNDFQKGDIAEGYSVSREKKESFPLTVTSAQKNPTAFYLCATRPPTGSVTDTQYFGPGTRLTVL.